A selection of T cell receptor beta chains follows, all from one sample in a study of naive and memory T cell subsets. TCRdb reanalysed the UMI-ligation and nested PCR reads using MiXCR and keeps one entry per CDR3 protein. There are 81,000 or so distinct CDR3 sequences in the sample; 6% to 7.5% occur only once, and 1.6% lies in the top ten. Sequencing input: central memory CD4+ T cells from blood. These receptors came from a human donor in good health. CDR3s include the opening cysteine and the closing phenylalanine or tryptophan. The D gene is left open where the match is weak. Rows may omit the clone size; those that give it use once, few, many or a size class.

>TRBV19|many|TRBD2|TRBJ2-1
CASSIEGGGAYNEQFF
TGTGCCAGTAGTATAGAAGGCGGGGGGGCCTACAATGAGCAGTTCTTC
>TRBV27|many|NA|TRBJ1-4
CASSSLGDPQRKLFF
TGTGCCAGCAGTTCACTAGGCGACCCCCAGAGAAAACTGTTTTTT
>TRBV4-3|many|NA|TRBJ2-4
CASSQVLGGEAKNIQYF
TGCGCCAGCAGCCAAGTTCTTGGTGGGGAAGCCAAAAACATTCAGTACTTC
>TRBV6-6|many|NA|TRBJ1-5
CASSRGAEPQHF
TGTGCCAGCAGCCGGGGGGCTGAGCCCCAGCATTTT
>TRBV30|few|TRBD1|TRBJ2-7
CAWRGQVRYEQYF
TGTGCCTGGAGGGGACAGGTTCGCTACGAGCAGTACTTC
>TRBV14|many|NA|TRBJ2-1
CASSQVTGTPYNEQFF
TGTGCCAGCAGCCAAGTTACTGGTACCCCTTACAATGAGCAGTTCTTC
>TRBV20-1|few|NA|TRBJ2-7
CSAAPRDEQYF
TGCAGTGCTGCCCCGAGAGATGAGCAGTACTTC
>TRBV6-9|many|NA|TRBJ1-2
CASSYTQREPPADGYTF
TGTGCCAGCAGTTATACCCAACGGGAGCCACCTGCGGATGGCTACACCTTC
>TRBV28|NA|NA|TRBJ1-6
CAGSLKQGSLYNSPLHF
TGTGCCGGCAGCCTCAAACAGGGAAGCCTCTATAATTCACCCCTCCACTTT
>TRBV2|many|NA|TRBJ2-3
CASSREGRDTQYF
TGTGCCAGCAGTCGTGAGGGGAGAGATACGCAGTATTTT
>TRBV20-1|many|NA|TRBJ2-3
CSANTQATQYF
TGCAGTGCTAATACCCAAGCTACGCAGTATTTT
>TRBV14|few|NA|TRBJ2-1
CASSQEKGVKSYNEQFF
TGTGCCAGCAGCCAAGAAAAGGGGGTGAAATCCTACAATGAGCAGTTCTTC
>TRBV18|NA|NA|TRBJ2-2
CASSPVTGNTGELFF
TGTGCCAGCTCACCAGTGACAGGGAACACCGGGGAGCTGTTTTTT
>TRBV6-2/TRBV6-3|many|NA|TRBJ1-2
CASSTTGAGGYTF
TGTGCCAGCAGTACCACCGGGGCTGGTGGCTACACCTTC
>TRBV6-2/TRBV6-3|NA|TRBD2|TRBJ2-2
CASSYHSGIPGELFF
TGTGCCAGCAGTTATCATAGCGGGATCCCCGGGGAGCTGTTTTTT
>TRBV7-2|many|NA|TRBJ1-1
CASSSPRSTVTEAFF
TGTGCCAGCAGCTCCCCCAGGTCCACCGTGACTGAAGCTTTCTTT
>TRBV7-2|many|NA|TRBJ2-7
CASSPWGAHYEQYF
TGTGCCAGCAGCCCCTGGGGGGCCCACTACGAGCAGTACTTC
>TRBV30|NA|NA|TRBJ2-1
CAWEGVGQTYNEQFF
TGTGCCTGGGAAGGGGTAGGACAGACTTACAATGAGCAGTTCTTC
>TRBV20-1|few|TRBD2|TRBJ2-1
CSARDSSGGGLLFF
TGCAGTGCTAGAGATTCTAGCGGGGGGGGCCTATTGTTCTTC
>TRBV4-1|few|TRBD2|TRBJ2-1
CASKTGASGGYGEQFF
TGCGCCAGCAAAACGGGAGCTAGCGGGGGGTATGGTGAGCAGTTCTTC
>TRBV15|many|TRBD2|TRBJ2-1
CATSRGGGVDEQFF
TGTGCCACCAGCAGAGGGGGAGGGGTGGATGAGCAGTTCTTC
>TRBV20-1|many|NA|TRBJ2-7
CSAGETVSYEQYF
TGCAGTGCTGGCGAGACAGTCTCCTACGAGCAGTACTTC
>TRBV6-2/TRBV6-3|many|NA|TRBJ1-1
CASSSGRRGPEAFF
TGTGCCAGCAGTTCGGGACGGCGAGGGCCTGAAGCTTTCTTT
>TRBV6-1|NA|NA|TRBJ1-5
CASVRDRGNQPQHF
TGTGCCAGCGTTAGGGATAGGGGCAATCAGCCCCAGCATTTT
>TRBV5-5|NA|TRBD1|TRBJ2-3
CASSLNRGSTDTQYF
TGTGCCAGCAGCTTGAACAGGGGGAGCACAGATACGCAGTATTTT
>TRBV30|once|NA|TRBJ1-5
CAWSVRPSGNRAVPQHF
TGCGCCTGGAGTGTACGACCGTCGGGAAACAGGGCTGTTCCCCAGCATTTT
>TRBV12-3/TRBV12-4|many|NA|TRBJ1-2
CASSSTVYGYTF
TGTGCCAGCAGTTCGACAGTCTATGGCTACACCTTC
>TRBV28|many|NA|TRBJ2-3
CASTLAGGATDTQYF
TGTGCCAGCACCCTTGCCGGCGGGGCCACAGATACGCAGTATTTT
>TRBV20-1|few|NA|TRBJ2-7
CSAPSDLEQYF
TGCAGTGCTCCATCCGACCTGGAGCAGTACTTC
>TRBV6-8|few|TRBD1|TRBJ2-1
CASTSYPGQGYNEQFF
TGTGCCAGCACCTCCTACCCCGGACAGGGGTACAATGAGCAGTTCTTC
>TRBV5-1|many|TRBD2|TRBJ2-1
CASSLGLGGGYEQFF
TGCGCCAGCAGCTTGGGCCTCGGGGGAGGGTATGAGCAGTTCTTC
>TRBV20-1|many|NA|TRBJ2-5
CSASIALAQETQYF
TGCAGTGCTAGTATCGCCCTAGCTCAAGAGACCCAGTACTTC
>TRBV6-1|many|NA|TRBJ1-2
CASSVVSGSNYGYTF
TGTGCCAGCAGTGTAGTTAGCGGAAGTAACTATGGCTACACCTTC
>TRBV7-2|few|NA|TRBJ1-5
CASSRQENQPQHF
TGTGCCAGCAGTCGACAGGAAAATCAGCCCCAGCATTTT
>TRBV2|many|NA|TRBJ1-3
CASRPWPSGNTIYF
TGTGCCAGCAGGCCCTGGCCCTCTGGAAACACCATATATTTT
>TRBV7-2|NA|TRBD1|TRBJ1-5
CASSLGTSAGQPGGQPQHF
TGTGCCAGCAGCTTAGGTACTTCAGCGGGACAGCCGGGGGGACAGCCCCAGCATTTT
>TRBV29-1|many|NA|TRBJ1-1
CSGRAGWNTEAFF
TGCAGCGGCCGAGCAGGGTGGAACACTGAAGCTTTCTTT
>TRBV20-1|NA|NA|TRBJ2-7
CSAHSPGRPYEQYF
TGCAGTGCCCATAGTCCAGGGCGCCCCTACGAGCAGTACTTC
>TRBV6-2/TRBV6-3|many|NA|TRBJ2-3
CASRASTDTQYF
TGTGCCAGCAGGGCTAGCACAGATACGCAGTATTTT
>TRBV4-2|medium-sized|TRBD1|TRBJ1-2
CASSRTPGQGAYGYTF
TGTGCCAGCAGCCGAACTCCGGGACAGGGGGCATATGGCTACACCTTC
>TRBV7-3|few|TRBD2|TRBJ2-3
CASSPGLATDTQYF
TGTGCCAGCAGCCCGGGACTAGCGACAGATACGCAGTATTTT
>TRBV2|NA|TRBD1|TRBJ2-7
CASSPGTGYEQYF
TGTGCCAGCAGTCCCGGGACAGGGTACGAGCAGTACTTC